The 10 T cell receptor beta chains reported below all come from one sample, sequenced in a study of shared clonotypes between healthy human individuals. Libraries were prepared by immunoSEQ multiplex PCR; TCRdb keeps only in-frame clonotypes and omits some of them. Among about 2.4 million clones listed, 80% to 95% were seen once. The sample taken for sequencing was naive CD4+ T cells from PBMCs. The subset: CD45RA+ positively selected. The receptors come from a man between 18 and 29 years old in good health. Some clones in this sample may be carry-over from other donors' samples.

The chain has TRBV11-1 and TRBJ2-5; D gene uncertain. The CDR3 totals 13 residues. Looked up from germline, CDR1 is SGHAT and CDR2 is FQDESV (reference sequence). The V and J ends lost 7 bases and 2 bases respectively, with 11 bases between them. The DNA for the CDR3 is TGTGCCAGCAAACGGTCAGGACAAGAGACCCAGTACTTC. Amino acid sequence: CASKRSGQETQYF.

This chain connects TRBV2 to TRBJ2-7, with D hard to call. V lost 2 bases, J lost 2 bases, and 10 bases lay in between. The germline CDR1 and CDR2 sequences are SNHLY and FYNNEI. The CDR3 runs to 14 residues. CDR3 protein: CASSERLSAYEQYF. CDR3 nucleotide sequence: TGTGCCAGCAGTGAACGGCTCTCCGCCTACGAGCAGTACTTC.

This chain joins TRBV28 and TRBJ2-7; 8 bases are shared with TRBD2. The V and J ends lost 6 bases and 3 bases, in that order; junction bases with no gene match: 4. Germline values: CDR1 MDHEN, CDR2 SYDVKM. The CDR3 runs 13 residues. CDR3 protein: CASSPAGGYEQYF. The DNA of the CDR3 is TGTGCCAGCAGCCCCGCGGGAGGCTACGAGCAGTACTTC. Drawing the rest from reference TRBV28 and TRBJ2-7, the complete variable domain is DVKVTQSSRYLVKRTGEKVFLECVQDMDHENMFWYRQDPGLGLRLIYFSYDVKMKEKGDIPEGYSVSREKKERFSLILESASTNQTSMYLCASSPAGGYEQYFGPGTRLTVT.

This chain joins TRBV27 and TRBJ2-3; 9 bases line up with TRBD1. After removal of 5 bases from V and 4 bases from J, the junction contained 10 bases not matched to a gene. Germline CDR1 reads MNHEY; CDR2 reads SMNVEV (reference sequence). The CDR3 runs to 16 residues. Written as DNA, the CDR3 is TGTGCCAGCAGTATCCGGGACAGGGAAGGCCCAGATACGCAGTATTTT. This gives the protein CASSIRDREGPDTQYF.

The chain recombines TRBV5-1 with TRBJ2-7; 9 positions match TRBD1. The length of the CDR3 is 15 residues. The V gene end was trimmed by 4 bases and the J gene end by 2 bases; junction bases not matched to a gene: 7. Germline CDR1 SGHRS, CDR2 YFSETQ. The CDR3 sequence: CASSLPGTGPYEQYF. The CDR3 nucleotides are TGCGCCAGCAGCCTACCCGGGACAGGGCCCTACGAGCAGTACTTC.

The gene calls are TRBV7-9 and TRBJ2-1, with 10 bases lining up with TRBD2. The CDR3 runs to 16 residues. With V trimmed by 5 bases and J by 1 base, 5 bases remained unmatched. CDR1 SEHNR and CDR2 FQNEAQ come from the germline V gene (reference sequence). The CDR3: CASSPSGRGSYNEQFF. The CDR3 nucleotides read TGTGCCAGCAGCCCCAGCGGGAGGGGATCCTACAATGAGCAGTTCTTC. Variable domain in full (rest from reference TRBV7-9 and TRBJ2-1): DTGVSQNPRHKITKRGQNVTFRCDPISEHNRLYWYRQTLGQGPEFLTYFQNEAQLEKSRLLSDRFSAERPKGSFSTLEIQRTEQGDSAMYLCASSPSGRGSYNEQFFGPGTRLTVL.

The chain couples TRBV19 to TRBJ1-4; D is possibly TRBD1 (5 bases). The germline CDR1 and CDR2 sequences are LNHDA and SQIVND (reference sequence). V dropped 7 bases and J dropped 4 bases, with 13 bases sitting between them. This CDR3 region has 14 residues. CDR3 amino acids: CASTRDGDNEKLFF. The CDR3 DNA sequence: TGTGCCAGTACCCGGGACGGTGATAATGAAAAACTGTTTTTT.

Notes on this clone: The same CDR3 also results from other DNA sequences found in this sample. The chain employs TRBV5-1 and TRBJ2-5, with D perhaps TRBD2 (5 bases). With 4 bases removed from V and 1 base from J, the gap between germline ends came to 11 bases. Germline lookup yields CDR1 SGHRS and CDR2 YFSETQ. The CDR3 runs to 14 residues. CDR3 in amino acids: CASSPTSGQETQYF. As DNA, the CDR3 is TGCGCCAGCAGCCCTACGAGCGGCCAAGAGACCCAGTACTTC.

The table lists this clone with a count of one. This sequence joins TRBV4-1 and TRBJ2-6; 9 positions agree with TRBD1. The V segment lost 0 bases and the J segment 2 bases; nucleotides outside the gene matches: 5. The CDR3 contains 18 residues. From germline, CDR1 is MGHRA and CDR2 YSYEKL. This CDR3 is CASSQDRDRVAGANVLTF. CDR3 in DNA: TGCGCCAGCAGCCAAGATCGGGACAGGGTAGCTGGGGCCAACGTCCTGACTTTC.

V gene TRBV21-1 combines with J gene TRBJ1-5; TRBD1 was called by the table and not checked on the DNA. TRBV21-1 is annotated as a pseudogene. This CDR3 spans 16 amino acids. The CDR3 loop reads CASSPRRQHHHQPQHF. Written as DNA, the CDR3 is TGTGCCAGCAGCCCACGGCGACAGCATCATCATCAGCCCCAGCATTTT.